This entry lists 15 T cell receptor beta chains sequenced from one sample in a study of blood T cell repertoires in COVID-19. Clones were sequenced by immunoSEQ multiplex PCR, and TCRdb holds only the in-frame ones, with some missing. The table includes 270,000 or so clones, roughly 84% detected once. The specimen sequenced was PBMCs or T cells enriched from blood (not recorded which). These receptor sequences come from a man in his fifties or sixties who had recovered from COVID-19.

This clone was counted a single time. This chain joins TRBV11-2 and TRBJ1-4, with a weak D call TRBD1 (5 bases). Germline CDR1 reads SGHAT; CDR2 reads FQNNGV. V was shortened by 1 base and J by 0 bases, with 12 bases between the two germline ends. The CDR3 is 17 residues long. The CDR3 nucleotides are TGTGCCAGCAGCTTAGGGCAGGACATCGCAACTAATGAAAAACTGTTTTTT. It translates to CASSLGQDIATNEKLFF.

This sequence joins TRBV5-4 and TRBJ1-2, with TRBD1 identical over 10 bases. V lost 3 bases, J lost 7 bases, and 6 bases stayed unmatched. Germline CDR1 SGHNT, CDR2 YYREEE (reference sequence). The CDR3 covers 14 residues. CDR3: CASSSDRGRIGYTF. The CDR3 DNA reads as TGTGCCAGCAGCTCCGACAGGGGGCGGATTGGCTACACCTTC.

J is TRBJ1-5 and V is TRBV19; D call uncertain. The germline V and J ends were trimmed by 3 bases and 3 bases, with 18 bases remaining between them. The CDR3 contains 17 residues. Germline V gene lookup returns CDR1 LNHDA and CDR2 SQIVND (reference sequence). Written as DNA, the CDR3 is TGTGCCAGTAGTATTTCGGCGGGCCCTTCCTCCAATCAGCCCCAGCATTTT. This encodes CASSISAGPSSNQPQHF. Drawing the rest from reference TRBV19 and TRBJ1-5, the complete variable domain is DGGITQSPKYLFRKEGQNVTLSCEQNLNHDAMYWYRQDPGQGLRLIYYSQIVNDFQKGDIAEGYSVSREKKESFPLTVTSAQKNPTAFYLCASSISAGPSSNQPQHFGDGTRLSIL.

The CDR3 here is CATSPGPRNTEAFF. The CDR3 bases are TGTGCCACCAGTCCAGGGCCCAGAAACACTGAAGCTTTCTTT. The genes are TRBV24-1 and TRBJ1-1; D might be TRBD1 (5 bases). The CDR3 is made up of 14 amino acids. Germline-derived CDR1 and CDR2 are KGHDR and SFDVKD. Trimming removed 6 bases from V and 2 bases from J, with 12 bases in between.

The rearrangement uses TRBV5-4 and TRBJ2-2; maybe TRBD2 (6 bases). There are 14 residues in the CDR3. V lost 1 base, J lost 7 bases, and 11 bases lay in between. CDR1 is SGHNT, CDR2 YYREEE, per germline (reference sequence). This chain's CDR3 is CASSLRWGGGELFF. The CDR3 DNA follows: TGTGCCAGCAGCTTGCGATGGGGAGGCGGGGAGCTGTTTTTT.

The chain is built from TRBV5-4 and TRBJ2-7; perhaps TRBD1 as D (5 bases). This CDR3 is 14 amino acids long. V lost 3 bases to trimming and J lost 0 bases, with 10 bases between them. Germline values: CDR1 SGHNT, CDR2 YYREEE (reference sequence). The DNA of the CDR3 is TGTGCCAGCAGCTCAACACAGGTCTCCTACGAGCAGTACTTC. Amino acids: CASSSTQVSYEQYF.

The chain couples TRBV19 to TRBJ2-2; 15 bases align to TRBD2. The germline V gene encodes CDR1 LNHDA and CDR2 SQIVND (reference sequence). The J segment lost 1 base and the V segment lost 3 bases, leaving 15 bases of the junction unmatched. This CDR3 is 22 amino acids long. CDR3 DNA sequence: TGTGCCAGTAGTATCTTCCCGGGACTAGCGGGGGGCAGAAAGATGAACACCGGGGAGCTGTTTTTT. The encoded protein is CASSIFPGLAGGRKMNTGELFF.

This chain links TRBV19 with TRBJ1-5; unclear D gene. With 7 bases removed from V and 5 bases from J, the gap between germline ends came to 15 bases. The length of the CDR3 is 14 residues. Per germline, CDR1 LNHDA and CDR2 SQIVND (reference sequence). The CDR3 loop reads CASNLGQVHQPQHF. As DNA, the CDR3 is TGTGCCAGTAATCTTGGGCAGGTACATCAGCCCCAGCATTTT.

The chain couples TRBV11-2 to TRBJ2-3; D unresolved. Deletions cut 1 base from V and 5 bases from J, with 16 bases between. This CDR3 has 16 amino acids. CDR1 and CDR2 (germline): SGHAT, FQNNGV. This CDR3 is CASSLVVRSTGDTQYF. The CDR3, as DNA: TGTGCCAGCAGCTTAGTGGTACGGTCAACTGGAGATACGCAGTATTTT. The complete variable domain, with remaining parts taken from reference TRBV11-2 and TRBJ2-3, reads EAGVAQSPRYKIIEKRQSVAFWCNPISGHATLYWYQQILGQGPKLLIQFQNNGVVDDSQLPKDRFSAERLKGVDSTLKIQPAKLEDSAVYLCASSLVVRSTGDTQYFGPGTRLTVL.

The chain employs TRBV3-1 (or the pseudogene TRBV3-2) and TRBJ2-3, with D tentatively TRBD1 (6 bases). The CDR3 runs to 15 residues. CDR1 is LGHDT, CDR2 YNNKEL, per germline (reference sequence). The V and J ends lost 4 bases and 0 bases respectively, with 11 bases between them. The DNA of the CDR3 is TGTGCCAGCAGCCCTGACAGGCGTAGCACAGATACGCAGTATTTT. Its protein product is CASSPDRRSTDTQYF.

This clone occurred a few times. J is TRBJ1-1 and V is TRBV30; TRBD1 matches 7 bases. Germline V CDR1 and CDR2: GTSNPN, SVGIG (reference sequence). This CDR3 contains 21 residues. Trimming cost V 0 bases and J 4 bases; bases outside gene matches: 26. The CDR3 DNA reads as TGTGCCTGGAGTGTACGTCAAGGGTGGGGGACAGCCTCCGCGTCGGGCACTGAAGCTTTCTTT. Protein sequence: CAWSVRQGWGTASASGTEAFF.

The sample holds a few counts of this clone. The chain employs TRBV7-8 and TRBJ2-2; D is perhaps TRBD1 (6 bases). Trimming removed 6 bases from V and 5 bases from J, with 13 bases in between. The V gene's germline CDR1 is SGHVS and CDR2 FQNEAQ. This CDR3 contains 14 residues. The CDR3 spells CASSRQEDTGELFF. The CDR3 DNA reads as TGTGCCAGCAGTCGACAGGAGGATACCGGGGAGCTGTTTTTT.

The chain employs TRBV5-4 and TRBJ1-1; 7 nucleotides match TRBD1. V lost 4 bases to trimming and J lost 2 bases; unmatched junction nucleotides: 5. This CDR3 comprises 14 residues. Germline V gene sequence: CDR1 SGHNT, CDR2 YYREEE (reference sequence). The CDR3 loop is CASSLTGYNTEAFF. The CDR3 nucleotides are TGTGCCAGCAGCCTGACAGGGTATAACACTGAAGCTTTCTTT.

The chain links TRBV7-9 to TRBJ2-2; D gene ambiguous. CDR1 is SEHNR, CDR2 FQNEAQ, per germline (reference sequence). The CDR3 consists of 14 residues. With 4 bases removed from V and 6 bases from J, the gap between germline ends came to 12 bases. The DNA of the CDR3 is TGTGCCAGCAGCTCCACCACTGTGCCCGGGGAGCTGTTTTTT. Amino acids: CASSSTTVPGELFF.

The CDR3 DNA sequence: TGTGCCAGCAGCTCCGGGGGACAGGGGTTCGGGGAGCTGTTTTTT. Protein: CASSSGGQGFGELFF. The J gene is TRBJ2-2, the V gene TRBV5-6; 10 nucleotides match TRBD1. The J segment lost 7 bases and the V segment lost 3 bases, leaving 6 bases of the junction unmatched. This CDR3 is 15 amino acids long. The V gene's germline CDR1 is SGHDT and CDR2 YYEEEE. Full variable domain (missing parts from reference TRBV5-6 and TRBJ2-2): DAGVTQSPTHLIKTRGQQVTLRCSPKSGHDTVSWYQQALGQGPQFIFQYYEEEERQRGNFPDRFSGHQFPNYSSELNVNALLLGDSALYLCASSSGGQGFGELFFGEGSRLTVL.